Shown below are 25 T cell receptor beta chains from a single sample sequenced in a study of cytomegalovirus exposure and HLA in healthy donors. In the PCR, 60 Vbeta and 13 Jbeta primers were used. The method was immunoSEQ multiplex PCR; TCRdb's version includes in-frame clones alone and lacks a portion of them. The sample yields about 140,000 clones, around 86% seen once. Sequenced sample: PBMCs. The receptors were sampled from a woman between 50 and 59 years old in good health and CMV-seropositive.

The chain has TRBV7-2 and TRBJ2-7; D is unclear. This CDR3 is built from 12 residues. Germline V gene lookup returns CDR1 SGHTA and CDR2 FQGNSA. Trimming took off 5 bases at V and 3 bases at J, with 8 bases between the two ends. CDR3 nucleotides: TGTGCCAGCAGCGCGACACACTACGAGCAGTACTTC. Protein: CASSATHYEQYF.

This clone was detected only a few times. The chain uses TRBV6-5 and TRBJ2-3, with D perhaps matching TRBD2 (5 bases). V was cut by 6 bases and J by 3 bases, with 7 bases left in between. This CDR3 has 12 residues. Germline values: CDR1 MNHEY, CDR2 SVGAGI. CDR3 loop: CASRDSTDTQYF. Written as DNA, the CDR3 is TGTGCCAGCAGGGACTCTACAGATACGCAGTATTTT.

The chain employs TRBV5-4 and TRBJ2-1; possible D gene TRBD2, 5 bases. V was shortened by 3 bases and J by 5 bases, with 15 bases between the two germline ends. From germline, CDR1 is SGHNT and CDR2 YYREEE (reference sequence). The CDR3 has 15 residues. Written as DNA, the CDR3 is TGTGCCAGCAGCTCCCAACTAGGGTTGAACAATGAGCAGTTCTTC. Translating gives CASSSQLGLNNEQFF.

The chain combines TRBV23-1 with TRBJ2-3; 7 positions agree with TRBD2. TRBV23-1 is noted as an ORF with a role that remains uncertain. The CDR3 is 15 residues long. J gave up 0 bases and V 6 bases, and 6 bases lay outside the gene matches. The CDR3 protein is CASRLAGDSTDTQYF. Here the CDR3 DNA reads TGCGCCAGCAGACTTGCGGGGGATAGCACAGATACGCAGTATTTT.

In DNA, the CDR3 is TGTGCCAGCAGCTTAGGGCAGGGGGCAAACAATGAGCAGTTCTTC. Amino acid sequence: CASSLGQGANNEQFF. The gene calls are TRBV7-9 and TRBJ2-1; TRBD1 matches 8 bases. The junction had 4 bases not matched to a gene; V was cut back by 1 base and J by 5 bases. The CDR3 is 15 residues long. CDR1 is SEHNR, CDR2 FQNEAQ, per germline (reference sequence).

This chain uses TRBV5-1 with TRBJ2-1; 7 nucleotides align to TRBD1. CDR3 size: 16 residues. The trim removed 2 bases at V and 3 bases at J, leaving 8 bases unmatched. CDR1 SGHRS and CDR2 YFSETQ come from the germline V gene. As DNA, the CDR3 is TGCGCCAGCAGCTTCGGTCCGGGACAGTACTACAATGAGCAGTTCTTC. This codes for CASSFGPGQYYNEQFF.

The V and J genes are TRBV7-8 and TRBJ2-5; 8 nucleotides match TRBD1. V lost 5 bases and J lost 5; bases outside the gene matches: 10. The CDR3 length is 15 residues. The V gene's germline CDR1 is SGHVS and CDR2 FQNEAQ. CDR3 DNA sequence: TGTGCCAGCAGCAGAGGACAGGGTAAATGGGAGACCCAGTACTTC. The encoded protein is CASSRGQGKWETQYF.

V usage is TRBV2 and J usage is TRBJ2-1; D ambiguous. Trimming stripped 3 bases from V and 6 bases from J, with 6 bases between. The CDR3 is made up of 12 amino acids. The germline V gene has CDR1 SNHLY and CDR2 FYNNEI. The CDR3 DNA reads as TGTGCCAGCAGTGAGCTCGGCAATGAGCAGTTCTTC. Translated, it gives CASSELGNEQFF.

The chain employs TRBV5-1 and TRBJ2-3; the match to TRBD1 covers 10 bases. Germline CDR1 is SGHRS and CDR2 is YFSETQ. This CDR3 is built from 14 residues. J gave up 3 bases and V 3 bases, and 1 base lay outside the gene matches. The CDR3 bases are TGCGCCAGCAGCTCGGGACAGGGGACAGATACGCAGTATTTT. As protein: CASSSGQGTDTQYF.

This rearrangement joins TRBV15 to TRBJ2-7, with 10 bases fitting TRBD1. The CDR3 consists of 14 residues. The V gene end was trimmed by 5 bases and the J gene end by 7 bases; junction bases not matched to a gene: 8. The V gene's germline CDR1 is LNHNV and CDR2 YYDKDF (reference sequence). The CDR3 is CATSYHGTGVEQYF. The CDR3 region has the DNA TGTGCCACCAGCTACCATGGGACAGGGGTAGAGCAGTACTTC.

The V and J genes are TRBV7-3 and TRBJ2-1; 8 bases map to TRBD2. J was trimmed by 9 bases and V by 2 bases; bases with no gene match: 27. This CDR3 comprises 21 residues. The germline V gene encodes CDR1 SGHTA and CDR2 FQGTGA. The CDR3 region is CASSLRGPGLVVTGYAAEQFF. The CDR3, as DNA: TGTGCCAGCAGCTTACGGGGACCGGGACTAGTTGTTACCGGGTACGCGGCTGAGCAGTTCTTC. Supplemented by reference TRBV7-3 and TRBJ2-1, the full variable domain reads GAGVSQTPSNKVTEKGKYVELRCDPISGHTALYWYRQSLGQGPEFLIYFQGTGAADDSGLPNDRFFAVRPEGSVSTLKIQRTERGDSAVYLCASSLRGPGLVVTGYAAEQFFGPGTRLTVL.

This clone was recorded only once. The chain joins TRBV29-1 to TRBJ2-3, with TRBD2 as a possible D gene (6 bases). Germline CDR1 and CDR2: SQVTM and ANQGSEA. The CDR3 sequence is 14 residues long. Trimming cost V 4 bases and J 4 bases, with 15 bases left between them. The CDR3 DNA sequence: TGCAGCGTTGGACCCGGAGGGTTCCCAGATACGCAGTATTTT. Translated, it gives CSVGPGGFPDTQYF.

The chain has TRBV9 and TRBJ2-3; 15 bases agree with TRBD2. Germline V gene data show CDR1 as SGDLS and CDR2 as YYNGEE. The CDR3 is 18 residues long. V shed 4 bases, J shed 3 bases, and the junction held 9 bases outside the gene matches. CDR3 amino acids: CASSLGLAGGPGTDTQYF. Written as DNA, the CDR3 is TGTGCCAGCAGCCTTGGACTAGCGGGAGGGCCGGGGACAGATACGCAGTATTTT.

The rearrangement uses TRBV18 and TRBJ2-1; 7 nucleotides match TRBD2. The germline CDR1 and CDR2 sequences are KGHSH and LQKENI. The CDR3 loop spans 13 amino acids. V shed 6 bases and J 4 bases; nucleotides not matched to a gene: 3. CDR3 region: CASSTGGYNEQFF. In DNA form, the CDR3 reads TGTGCCAGCTCCACGGGGGGTTACAATGAGCAGTTCTTC.

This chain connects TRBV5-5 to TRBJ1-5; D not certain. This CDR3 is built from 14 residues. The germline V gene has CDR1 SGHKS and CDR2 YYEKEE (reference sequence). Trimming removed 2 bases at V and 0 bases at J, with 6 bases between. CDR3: CASSLTYSNQPQHF. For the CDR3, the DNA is TGTGCCAGCAGCTTAACTTATAGCAATCAGCCCCAGCATTTT.

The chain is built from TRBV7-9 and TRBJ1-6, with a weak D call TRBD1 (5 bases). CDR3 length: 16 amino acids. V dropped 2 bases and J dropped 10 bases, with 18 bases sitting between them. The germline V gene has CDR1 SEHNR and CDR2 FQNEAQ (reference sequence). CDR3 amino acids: CASSLREQGLGSPLHF. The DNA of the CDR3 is TGTGCCAGCAGCTTACGGGAGCAGGGCCTTGGGTCACCCCTCCACTTT.

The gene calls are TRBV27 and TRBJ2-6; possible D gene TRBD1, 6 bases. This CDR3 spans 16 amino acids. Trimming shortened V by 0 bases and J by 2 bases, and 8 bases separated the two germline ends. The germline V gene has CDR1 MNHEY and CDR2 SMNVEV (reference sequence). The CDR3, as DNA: TGTGCCAGCAGTTTATCCACAGGGACTGGGGCCAACGTCCTGACTTTC. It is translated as CASSLSTGTGANVLTF.

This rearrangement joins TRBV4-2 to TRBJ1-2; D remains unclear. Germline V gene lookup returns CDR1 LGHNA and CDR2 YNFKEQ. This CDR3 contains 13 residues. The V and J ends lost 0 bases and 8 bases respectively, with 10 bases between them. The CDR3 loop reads CASSQEWAKGYTF. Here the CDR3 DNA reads TGTGCCAGCAGCCAAGAATGGGCTAAGGGCTACACCTTC.

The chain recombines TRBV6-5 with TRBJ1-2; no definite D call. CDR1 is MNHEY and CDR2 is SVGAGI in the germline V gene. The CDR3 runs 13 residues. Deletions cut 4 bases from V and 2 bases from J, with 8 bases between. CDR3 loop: CASSSQINYGYTF. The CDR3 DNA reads TGTGCCAGCAGTTCTCAGATCAACTATGGCTACACCTTC.

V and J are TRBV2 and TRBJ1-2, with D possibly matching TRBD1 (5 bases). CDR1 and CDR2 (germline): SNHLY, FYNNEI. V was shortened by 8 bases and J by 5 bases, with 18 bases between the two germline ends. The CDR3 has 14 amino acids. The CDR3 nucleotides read TGTGCCAGCGGGGACGGGGGGTTTGTTTATGGCTACACCTTC. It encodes CASGDGGFVYGYTF.

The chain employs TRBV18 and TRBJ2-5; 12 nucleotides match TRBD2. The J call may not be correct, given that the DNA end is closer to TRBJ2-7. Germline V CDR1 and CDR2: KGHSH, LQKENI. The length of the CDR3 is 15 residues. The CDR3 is CASSEVLAGGYEQYF. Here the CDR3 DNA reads TGTGCCAGCTCAGAAGTACTAGCGGGAGGCTACGAGCAGTACTTC.

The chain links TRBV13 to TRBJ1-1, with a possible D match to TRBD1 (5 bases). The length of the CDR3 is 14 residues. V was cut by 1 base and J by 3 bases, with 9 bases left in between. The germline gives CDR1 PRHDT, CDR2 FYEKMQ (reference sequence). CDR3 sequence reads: CASSLVRAHTEAFF. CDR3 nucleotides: TGTGCCAGCAGCTTAGTCAGGGCCCACACTGAAGCTTTCTTT. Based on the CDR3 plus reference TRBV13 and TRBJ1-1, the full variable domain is AAGVIQSPRHLIKEKRETATLKCYPIPRHDTVYWYQQGPGQDPQFLISFYEKMQSDKGSIPDRFSAQQFSDYHSELNMSSLELGDSALYFCASSLVRAHTEAFFGQGTRLTVV.

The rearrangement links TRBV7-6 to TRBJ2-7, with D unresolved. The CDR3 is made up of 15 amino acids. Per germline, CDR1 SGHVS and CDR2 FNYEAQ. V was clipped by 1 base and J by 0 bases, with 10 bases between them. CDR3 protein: CASSLVVDSSYEQYF. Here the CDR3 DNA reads TGTGCCAGCAGCTTAGTGGTCGATAGCTCCTACGAGCAGTACTTC.

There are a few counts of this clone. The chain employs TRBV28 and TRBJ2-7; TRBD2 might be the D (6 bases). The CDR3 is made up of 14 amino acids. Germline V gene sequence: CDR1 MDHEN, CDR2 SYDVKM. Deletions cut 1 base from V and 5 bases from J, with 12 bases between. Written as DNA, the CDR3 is TGTGCCAGCAGTTTATTTAAGGGACTCGACGAGCAGTACTTC. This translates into CASSLFKGLDEQYF.

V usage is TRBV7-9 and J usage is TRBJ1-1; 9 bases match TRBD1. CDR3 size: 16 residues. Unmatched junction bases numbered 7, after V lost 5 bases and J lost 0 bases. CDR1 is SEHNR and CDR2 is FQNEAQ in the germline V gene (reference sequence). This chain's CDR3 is CASSPDRGGLNTEAFF. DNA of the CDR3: TGTGCCAGCAGCCCAGACAGGGGGGGTTTGAACACTGAAGCTTTCTTT.